A selection of T cell receptor beta chains follows, all from one sample in a study of identical twins. Via MiXCR, TCRdb re-called the 5' RACE reads, giving one row per CDR3 protein. The table has around 1.7 million distinct CDR3 sequences, 32% seen once; the top ten hold about 0.27%. Sequencing was performed on cord blood. Source of these receptors: a newborn girl in good health. Both conserved end residues are part of each CDR3. The D gene is left open where the match is weak. Size is stated for part of the rows, as once, few or many counts, or as a class when the clone is expanded.

d_call clone_size j_call v_call cdr3_nt cdr3_aa
. few TRBJ2-1 TRBV20-1 TGCAGTGCTAGTGCCCCCTCCTACAATGAGCAGTTCTTC CSASAPSYNEQFF
TRBD2 . TRBJ2-1 TRBV20-1 TGCAGTGCTAGCGGGCTAGCGGGGGGTTCCAATGAGCAGTTCTTC CSASGLAGGSNEQFF
TRBD2 few TRBJ2-1 TRBV20-1 TGCAGTGCTGTGCTAGCGGGGGCGAACAATGAGCAGTTCTTC CSAVLAGANNEQFF
. . TRBJ1-1 TRBV24-1 TGTGCCACCAGTGATAAGGGGCGCAGGGACACTGAAGCTTTCTTT CATSDKGRRDTEAFF
. . TRBJ1-5 TRBV7-9 TGTGCCAGCAGCTTAGGGGATACTTATAGCAATCAGCTCCAGCATTTT CASSLGDTYSNQLQHF
. . TRBJ2-1 TRBV11-2 TGTACCAGCAGCCCCCTGTGGGGTTCCTACAATGAGCAGTTCTTC CTSSPLWGSYNEQFF
. few TRBJ1-2 TRBV7-9 TGTGCCAGCAGCTTAAATGGGATAGGCTACACCTTC CASSLNGIGYTF
. few TRBJ2-3 TRBV15 TGTGCCACCAGCCTGCGGACCCCGCCAGATACGCAGTATTTT CATSLRTPPDTQYF
. . TRBJ1-6 TRBV5-1 TGCGCCAGCAGCTCAAGGACAGAGGGAGGTTCACCCCTCCACTTT CASSSRTEGGSPLHF
TRBD2 . TRBJ2-1 TRBV12-3/TRBV12-4 TGTGCCAGCAGCTTTCGGCAGGGGACTAGCGGCCTCCCGGAGCAGTTCTTC CASSFRQGTSGLPEQFF
TRBD2 once TRBJ2-6 TRBV6-1 TGTGCCAGCAGTCCAACTAGCGGGAGCTCCTCTGGGGCCAACGTCCTGACTTTC CASSPTSGSSSGANVLTF
. . TRBJ1-6 TRBV10-3 TGTGCCATCAGCACATCTGGGAGCTCCTATAATTCACCCCTCCACTTT CAISTSGSSYNSPLHF
. once TRBJ2-7 TRBV11-2 TGTGCCAGCAGCTCGTCTAGCCGGTACGAGCAGTACTTC CASSSSSRYEQYF
. . TRBJ2-3 TRBV24-1 TGTGCCACCAATGATTTGGGGGGAGGTAGCACAGATACGCAGTATTTT CATNDLGGGSTDTQYF
TRBD1 . TRBJ1-1 TRBV10-1 TGCGCCAGCAGCCTCAGCCGGGACAGGCCCACTGAAGCTTTCTTT CASSLSRDRPTEAFF